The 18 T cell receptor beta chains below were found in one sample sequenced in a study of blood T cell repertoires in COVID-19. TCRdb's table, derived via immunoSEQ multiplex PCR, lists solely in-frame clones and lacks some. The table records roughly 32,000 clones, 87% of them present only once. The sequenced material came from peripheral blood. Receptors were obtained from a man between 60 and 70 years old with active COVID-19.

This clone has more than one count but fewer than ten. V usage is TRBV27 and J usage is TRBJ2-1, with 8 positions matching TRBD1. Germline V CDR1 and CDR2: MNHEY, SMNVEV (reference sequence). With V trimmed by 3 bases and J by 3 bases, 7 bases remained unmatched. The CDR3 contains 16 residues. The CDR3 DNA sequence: TGTGCCAGCAGTTTTAGTGGGACAGGTCACTACAATGAGCAGTTCTTC. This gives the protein CASSFSGTGHYNEQFF.

The CDR3 DNA is TGCGCCAGCAGGCTAGCGGAGTCCTACAATGAGCAGTTCTTC. Residues: CASRLAESYNEQFF. This chain links TRBV5-1 with TRBJ2-1, with 7 bases matching TRBD2. Trimming removed 5 bases from V and 1 base from J; junction bases left unmatched: 3. This CDR3 comprises 14 residues. The germline gives CDR1 SGHRS, CDR2 YFSETQ.

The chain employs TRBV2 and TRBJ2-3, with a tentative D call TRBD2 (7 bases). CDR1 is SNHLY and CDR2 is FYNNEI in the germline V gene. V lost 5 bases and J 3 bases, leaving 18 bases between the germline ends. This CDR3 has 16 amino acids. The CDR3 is CASSQTPGGATDTQYF. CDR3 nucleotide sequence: TGTGCCAGCAGTCAGACCCCTGGGGGGGCAACAGATACGCAGTATTTT.

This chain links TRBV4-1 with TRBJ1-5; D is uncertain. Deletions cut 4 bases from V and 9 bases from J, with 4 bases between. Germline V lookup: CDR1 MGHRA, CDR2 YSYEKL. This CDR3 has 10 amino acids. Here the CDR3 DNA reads TGCGCCAGCAGCCCCGGGCCCCAGCATTTT. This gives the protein CASSPGPQHF.

Here the CDR3 DNA reads TGTGCCAGCAGCGTTACGGGACTAAGCACAGATACGCAGTATTTT. It translates to CASSVTGLSTDTQYF. The chain uses TRBV9 and TRBJ2-3, with 7 bases matching TRBD2. CDR1 and CDR2 from the germline V gene are SGDLS and YYNGEE. This CDR3 has 15 amino acids. Trimming removed 2 bases from V and 0 bases from J; junction bases left unmatched: 3.

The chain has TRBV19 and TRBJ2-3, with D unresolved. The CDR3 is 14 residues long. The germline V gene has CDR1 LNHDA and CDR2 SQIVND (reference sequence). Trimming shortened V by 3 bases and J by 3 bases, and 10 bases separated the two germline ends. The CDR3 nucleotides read TGTGCCAGTAGTATTCTTCCGAGAACAGATACGCAGTATTTT. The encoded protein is CASSILPRTDTQYF.

For the CDR3, the DNA is TGTGCCAGCAGCCCCTATCTGACTAGCGGGAGTAATGAGCAGTTCTTC. It is translated as CASSPYLTSGSNEQFF. This chain links TRBV6-2 or TRBV6-3 with TRBJ2-1; 12 bases match TRBD2. Germline CDR1 MNHEY, CDR2 SVGEGT. The CDR3 contains 16 residues. V was pared by 6 bases and J by 7 bases, with 10 bases of the junction left unmatched.

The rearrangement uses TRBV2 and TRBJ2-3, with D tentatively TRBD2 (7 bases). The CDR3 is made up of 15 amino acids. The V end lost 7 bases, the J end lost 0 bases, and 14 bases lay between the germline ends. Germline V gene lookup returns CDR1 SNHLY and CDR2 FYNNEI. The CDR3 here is CASKMGGASTDTQYF. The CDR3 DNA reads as TGTGCCAGCAAAATGGGGGGGGCCAGCACAGATACGCAGTATTTT.

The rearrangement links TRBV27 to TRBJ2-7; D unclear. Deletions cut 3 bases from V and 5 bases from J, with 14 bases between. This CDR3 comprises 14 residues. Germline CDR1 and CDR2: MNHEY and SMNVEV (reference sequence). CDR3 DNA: TGTGCCAGCAGTTTGGGCAGTCCCTTGGACGAGCAGTACTTC. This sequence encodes CASSLGSPLDEQYF.

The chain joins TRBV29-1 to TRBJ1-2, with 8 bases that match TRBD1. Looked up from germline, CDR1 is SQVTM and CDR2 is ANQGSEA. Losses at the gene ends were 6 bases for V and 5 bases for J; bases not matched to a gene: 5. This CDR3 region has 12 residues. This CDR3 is CSVGQERYGYTF. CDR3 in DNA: TGCAGCGTGGGACAGGAGCGTTATGGCTACACCTTC.

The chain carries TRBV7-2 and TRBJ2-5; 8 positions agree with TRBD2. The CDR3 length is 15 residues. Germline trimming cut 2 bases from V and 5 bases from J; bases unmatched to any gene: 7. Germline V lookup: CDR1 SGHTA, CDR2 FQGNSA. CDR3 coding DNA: TGTGCCAGCAGCTTAACGGCGGGGGGAAGGGAGACCCAGTACTTC. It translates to CASSLTAGGRETQYF.

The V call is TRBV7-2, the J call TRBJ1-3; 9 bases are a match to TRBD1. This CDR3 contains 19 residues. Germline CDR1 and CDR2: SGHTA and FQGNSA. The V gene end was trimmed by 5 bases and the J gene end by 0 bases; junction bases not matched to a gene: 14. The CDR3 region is CASSPSGTGIRLSGNTIYF. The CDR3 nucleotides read TGTGCCAGCAGCCCCTCCGGGACAGGGATCAGGCTCTCTGGAAACACCATATATTTT.

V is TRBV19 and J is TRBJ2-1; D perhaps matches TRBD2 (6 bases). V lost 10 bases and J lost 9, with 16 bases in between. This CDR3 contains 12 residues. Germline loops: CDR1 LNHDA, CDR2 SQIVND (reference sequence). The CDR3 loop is CATSQGAGEQFF. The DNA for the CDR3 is TGTGCCACCAGCCAGGGAGCGGGTGAGCAGTTCTTC.

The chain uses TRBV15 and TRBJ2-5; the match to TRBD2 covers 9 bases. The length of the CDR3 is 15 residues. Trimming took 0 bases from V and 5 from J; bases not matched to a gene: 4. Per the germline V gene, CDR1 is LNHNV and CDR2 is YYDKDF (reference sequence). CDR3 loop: CATSRDLLAGETQYF. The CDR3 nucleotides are TGTGCCACCAGCAGAGATCTCCTAGCGGGGGAGACCCAGTACTTC. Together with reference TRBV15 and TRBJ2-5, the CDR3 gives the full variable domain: DAMVIQNPRYQVTQFGKPVTLSCSQTLNHNVMYWYQQKSSQAPKLLFHYYDKDFNNEADTPDNFQSRRPNTSFCFLDIRSPGLGDTAMYLCATSRDLLAGETQYFGPGTRLLVL.

CDR3 coding DNA: TGTGCCAGCAGCGTGGACGAGGGGGCTAGCACAGATACGCAGTATTTT. Amino acid sequence: CASSVDEGASTDTQYF. This sequence joins TRBV9 and TRBJ2-3; 7 positions match TRBD1. Trimming cost V 2 bases and J 0 bases; bases outside gene matches: 6. The germline V gene has CDR1 SGDLS and CDR2 YYNGEE. This CDR3 has 16 amino acids.

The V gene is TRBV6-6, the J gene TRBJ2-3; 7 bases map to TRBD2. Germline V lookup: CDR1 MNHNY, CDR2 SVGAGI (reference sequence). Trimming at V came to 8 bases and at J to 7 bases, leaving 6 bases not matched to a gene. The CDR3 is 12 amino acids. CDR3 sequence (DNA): TGTGCCAGCGGGGGGGGGTTGAATACGCAGTATTTT. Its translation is CASGGGLNTQYF.

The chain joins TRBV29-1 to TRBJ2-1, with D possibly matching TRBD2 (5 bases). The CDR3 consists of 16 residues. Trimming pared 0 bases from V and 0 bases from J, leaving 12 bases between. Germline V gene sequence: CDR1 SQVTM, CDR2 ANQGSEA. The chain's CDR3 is CSVEDPGMSSYNEQFF. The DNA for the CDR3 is TGCAGCGTTGAAGATCCCGGGATGAGCTCCTACAATGAGCAGTTCTTC.

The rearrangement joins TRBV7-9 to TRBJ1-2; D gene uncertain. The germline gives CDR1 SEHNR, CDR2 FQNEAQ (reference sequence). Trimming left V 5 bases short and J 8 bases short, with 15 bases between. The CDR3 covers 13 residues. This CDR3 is CASSPRALSGYTF. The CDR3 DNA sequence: TGTGCCAGCAGCCCGAGGGCCCTCTCCGGCTACACCTTC.